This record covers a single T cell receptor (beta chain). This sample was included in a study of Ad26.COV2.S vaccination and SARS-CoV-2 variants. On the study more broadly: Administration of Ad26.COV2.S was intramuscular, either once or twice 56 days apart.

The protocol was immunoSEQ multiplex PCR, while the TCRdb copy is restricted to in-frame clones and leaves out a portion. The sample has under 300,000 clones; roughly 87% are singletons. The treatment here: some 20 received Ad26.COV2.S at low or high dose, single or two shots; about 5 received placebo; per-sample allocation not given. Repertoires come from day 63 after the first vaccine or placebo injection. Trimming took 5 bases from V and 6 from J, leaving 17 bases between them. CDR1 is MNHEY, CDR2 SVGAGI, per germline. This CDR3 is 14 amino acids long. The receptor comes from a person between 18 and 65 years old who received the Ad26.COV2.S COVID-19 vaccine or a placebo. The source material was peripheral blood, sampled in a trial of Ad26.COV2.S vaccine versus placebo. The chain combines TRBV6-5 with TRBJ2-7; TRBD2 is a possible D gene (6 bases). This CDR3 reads CASSTGLQGGEQYV. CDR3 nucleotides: TGTGCCAGCAGTACTGGGCTCCAGGGAGGCGAGCAGTACGTC.